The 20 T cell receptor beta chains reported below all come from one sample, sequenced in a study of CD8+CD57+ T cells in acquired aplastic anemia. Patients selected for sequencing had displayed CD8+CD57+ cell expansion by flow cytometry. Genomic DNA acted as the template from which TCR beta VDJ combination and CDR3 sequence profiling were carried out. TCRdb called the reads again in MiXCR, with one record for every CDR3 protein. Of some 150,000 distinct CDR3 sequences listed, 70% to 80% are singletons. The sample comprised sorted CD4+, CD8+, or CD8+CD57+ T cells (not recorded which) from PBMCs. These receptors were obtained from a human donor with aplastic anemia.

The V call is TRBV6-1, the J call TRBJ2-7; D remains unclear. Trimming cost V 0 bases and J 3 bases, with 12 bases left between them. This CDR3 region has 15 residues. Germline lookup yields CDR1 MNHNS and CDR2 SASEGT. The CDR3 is CASSEARNGYYEQYF. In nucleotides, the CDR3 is TGTGCCAGCAGTGAAGCTCGAAACGGATACTACGAGCAGTACTTC.

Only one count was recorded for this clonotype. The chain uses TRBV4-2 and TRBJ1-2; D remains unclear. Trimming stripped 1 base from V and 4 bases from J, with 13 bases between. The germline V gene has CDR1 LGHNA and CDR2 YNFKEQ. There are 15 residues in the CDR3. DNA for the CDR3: TGTGCCAGCAGCCAAGTTCTGGAGGGTAGCTATGGCTACACCTTC. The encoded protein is CASSQVLEGSYGYTF.

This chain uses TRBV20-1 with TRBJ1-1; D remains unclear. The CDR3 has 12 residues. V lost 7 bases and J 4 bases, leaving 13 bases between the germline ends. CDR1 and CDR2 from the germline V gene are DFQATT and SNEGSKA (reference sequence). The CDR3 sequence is CSVPPGITEAFF. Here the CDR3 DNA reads TGCAGTGTCCCCCCAGGTATCACTGAAGCTTTCTTT.

CDR3 coding DNA: TGTGCCAGCAGTCCCAGAGGCCGTAACGGGGAGCCTCAGAGTACAGATACGCAGTATTTT. Translation: CASSPRGRNGEPQSTDTQYF. V gene TRBV11-3 combines with J gene TRBJ2-3, with TRBD2 as a possible D gene (5 bases). The germline V and J ends were trimmed by 6 bases and 3 bases, with 31 bases remaining between them. The CDR3 has 20 residues. Germline-derived CDR1 and CDR2 are SGHNT and YENEEA.

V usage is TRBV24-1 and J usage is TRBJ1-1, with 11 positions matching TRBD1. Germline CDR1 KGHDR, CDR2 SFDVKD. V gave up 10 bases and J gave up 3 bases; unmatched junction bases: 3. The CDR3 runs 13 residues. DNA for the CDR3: TGTGCCACTCGGACAGGGGGCGACACTGAAGCTTTCTTT. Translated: CATRTGGDTEAFF.

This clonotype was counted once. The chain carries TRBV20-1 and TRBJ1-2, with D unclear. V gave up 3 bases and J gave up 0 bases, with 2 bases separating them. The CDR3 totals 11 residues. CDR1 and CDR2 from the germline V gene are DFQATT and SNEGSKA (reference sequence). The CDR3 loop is CSASSNYGYTF. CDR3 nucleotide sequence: TGCAGTGCTAGCTCTAACTATGGCTACACCTTC.

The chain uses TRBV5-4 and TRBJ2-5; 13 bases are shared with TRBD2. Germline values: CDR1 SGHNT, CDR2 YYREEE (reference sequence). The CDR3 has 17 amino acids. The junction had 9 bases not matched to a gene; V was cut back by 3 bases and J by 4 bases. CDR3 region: CASSSGLAGASVETQYF. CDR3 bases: TGTGCCAGCAGCTCCGGACTAGCGGGAGCTTCGGTAGAGACCCAGTACTTC.

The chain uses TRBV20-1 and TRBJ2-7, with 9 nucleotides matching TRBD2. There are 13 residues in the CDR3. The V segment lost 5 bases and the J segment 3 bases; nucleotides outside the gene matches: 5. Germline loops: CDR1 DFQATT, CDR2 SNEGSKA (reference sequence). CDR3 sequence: CSAPSSGGYEQYF. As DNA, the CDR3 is TGCAGTGCTCCGAGTAGCGGGGGCTACGAGCAGTACTTC.

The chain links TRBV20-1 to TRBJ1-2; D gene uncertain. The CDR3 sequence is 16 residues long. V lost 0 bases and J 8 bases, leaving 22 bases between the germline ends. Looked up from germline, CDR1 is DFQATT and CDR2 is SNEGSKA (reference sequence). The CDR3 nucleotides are TGCAGTGCTAGAGATTGGACTAACCCCTTGATTGGCGGCTACACCTTC. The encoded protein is CSARDWTNPLIGGYTF.

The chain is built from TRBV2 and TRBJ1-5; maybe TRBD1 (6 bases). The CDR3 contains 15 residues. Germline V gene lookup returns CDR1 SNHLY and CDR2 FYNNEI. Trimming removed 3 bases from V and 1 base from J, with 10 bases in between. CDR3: CASSDKDRSNQPQHF. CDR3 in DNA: TGTGCCAGCAGTGATAAAGACAGGAGCAATCAGCCCCAGCATTTT. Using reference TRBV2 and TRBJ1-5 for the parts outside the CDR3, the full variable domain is EPEVTQTPSHQVTQMGQEVILRCVPISNHLYFYWYRQILGQKVEFLVSFYNNEISEKSEIFDDQFSVERPDGSNFTLKIRSTKLEDSAMYFCASSDKDRSNQPQHFGDGTRLSIL.

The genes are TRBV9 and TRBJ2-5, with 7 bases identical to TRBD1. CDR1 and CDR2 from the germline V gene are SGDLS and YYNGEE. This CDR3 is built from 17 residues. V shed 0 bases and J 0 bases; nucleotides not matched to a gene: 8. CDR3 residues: CASSVAITGAYQETQYF. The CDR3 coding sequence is TGTGCCAGCAGCGTAGCAATTACAGGGGCGTACCAAGAGACCCAGTACTTC.

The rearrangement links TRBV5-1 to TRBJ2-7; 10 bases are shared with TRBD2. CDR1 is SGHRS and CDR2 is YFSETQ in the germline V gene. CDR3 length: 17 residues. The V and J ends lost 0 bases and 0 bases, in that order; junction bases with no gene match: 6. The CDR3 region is CASSLVFLAGGSYEQYF. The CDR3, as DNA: TGCGCCAGCAGCTTGGTTTTCTTAGCGGGGGGCTCCTACGAGCAGTACTTC.

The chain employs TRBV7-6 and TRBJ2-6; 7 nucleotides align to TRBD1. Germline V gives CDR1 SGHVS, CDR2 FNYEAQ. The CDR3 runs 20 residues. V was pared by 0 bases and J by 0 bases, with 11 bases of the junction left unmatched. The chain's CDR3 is CASSLARAGTEFSGANVLTF. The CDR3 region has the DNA TGTGCCAGCAGCTTAGCGCGGGCCGGGACAGAGTTCTCTGGGGCCAACGTCCTGACTTTC. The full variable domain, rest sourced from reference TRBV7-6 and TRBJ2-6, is GAGVSQSPRYKVTKRGQDVALRCDPISGHVSLYWYRQALGQGPEFLTYFNYEAQQDKSGLPNDRFSAERPEGSISTLTIQRTEQRDSAMYRCASSLARAGTEFSGANVLTFGAGSRLTVL.

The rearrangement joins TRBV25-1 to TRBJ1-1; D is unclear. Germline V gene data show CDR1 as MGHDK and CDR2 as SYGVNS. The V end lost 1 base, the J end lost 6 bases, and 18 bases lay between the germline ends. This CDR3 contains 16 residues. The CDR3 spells CASSESGQLRSSEAFF. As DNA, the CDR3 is TGTGCCAGCAGTGAATCTGGCCAGCTCAGATCTTCTGAAGCTTTCTTT.

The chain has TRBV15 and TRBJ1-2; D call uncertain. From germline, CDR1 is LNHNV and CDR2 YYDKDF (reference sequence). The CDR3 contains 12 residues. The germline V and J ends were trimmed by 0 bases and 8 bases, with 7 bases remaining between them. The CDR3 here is CATSRDDSGYTF. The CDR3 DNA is TGTGCCACCAGCAGAGATGACTCCGGCTACACCTTC.

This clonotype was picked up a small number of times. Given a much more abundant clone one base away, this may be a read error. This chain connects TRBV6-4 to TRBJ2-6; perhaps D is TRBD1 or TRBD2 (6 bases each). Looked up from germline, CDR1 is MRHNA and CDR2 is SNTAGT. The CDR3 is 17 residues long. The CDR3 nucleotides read TGTGCCAGCGGTGAGGGGGGTGGGCTATCTGGGGCCAACGTCCTGACTTTC. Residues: CASGEGGGLSGANVLTF.

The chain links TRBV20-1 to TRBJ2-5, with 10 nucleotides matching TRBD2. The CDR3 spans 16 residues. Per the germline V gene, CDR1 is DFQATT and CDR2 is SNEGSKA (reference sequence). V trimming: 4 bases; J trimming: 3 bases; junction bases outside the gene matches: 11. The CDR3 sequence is CSAILAGEDPKETQYF. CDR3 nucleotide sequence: TGCAGTGCTATTCTAGCGGGGGAGGACCCAAAAGAGACCCAGTACTTC.

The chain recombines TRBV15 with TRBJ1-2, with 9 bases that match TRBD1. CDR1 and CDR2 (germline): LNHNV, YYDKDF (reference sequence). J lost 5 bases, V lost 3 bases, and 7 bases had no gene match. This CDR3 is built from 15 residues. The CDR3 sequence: CATSSDTGGYYGYTF. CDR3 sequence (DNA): TGTGCCACCAGCAGTGATACAGGGGGCTATTATGGCTACACCTTC.

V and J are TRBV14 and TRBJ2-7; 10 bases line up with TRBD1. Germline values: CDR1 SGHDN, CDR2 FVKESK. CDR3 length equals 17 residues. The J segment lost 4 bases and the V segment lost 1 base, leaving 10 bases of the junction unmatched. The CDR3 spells CASSQVTEGQGMYEQYF. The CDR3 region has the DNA TGTGCCAGCAGCCAAGTGACGGAGGGACAGGGGATGTACGAGCAGTACTTC.

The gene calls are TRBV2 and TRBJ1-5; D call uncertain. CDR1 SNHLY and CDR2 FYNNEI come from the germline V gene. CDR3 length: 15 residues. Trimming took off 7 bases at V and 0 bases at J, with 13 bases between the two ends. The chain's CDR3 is CASKSVAVSNQPQHF. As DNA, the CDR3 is TGTGCCAGCAAGTCTGTAGCGGTTAGCAATCAGCCCCAGCATTTT.